This T cell receptor (beta chain) was obtained from a study of T cells after yellow fever vaccination (dated by TCRdb to between 2017 and 2020). About the study as a whole: The SMART-Seq v4 Ultra Low Input RNA kit was used to prepare libraries from fractions with low cell numbers. To follow T-cell clones before and after both primary and booster YFV17D yellow fever vaccination, bulk TCR alpha and beta repertoires underwent longitudinal sequencing. Two healthy male donors, one aged 18 to 30 and one aged 30 to 40 years, were included in the cohort. Blood samples were taken at several timepoints before and after primary and secondary immunization, and bulk PBMC replicates and cell subsets were isolated. Paper-wide results and their limitations: After the booster, most of the clones that had expanded following primary vaccination were detected again (just under 97% of CD4 and roughly nine tenths of CD8), which suggests that memory was broadly maintained. Only a couple of donors were included in the study, so the extent to which the findings can be generalized is limited. Computational filtering was required because FACS-sorted repertoires could contain abundant contaminating clonotypes from the bulk population. A small share of clonotypes was detected in both CD4 and CD8 compartments, with the overlap likely arising from convergent recombination. The secondary T-cell response was found to be weaker but faster than the primary response, with a peak reached on day 5 rather than on day 15.

What this sample's treatment or condition label stands for: live attenuated yellow fever vaccine strain. A standard Ficoll-Paque protocol was used to isolate PBMCs from peripheral blood. Dynabeads CD4 and CD8 positive selection kits were used to isolate the CD4 and CD8 T-cell fractions. TriZol was used to extract RNA from bulk PBMCs, from CD4 and CD8 fractions, and from dextramer-positive and dextramer-negative fractions. TCR cDNA was synthesized by 5'RACE template switching, through which a universal primer site and unique molecular identifiers were introduced. cDNA synthesis was primed from both the TCR alpha and TCR beta constant segments. Library amplification involved two PCR steps, and the second step added sample barcodes and sequencing adapters. Sequencing of libraries was done on Illumina HiSeq 2500 (2x100 bp) or NovaSeq (2x150 bp). The original pipeline was this. Reads were demultiplexed and collapsed into UMI consensus sequences with MIGEC, and V(D)J alignment was performed with MiXCR. Vaccine-responding clonotypes were defined with edgeR using replicate PBMC samples, requiring FDR below 0.01 and a log2 fold change above 5 up to day 15. CD4 or CD8 identity was assigned to each bulk clonotype according to whether the clonotype was present at higher abundance in the sequenced CD4 repertoire or the sequenced CD8 repertoire. TCRdb ran its own pipeline on the public reads, namely fastp trimming at Q25 and MiXCR clone calling, and kept in-frame beta chains. A single entry per CDR3 protein holds the most common genes and DNA from its merged rows. These V and J calls rely on TCRdb rather than the paper's analysis. Across this sample there are approximately 150,000 distinct CDR3 sequences, with approximately 6.2% seen only once. The biggest ten clones account for just under 3% of the sample.

The CDR3 goes from the cysteine to the phenylalanine over 13 residues. The retained sequence is limited to the CDR3, 39 bases, with the frame set at the first base. For CDR1 and CDR2, the germline V gene lists MNHNS and SASEGT. Between the V and J ends, shortened by 6 bases and 3 bases respectively, the junction contains 12 bases. This clonotype was recorded many times. It has no known antigen specificity. Nothing much larger sits one base from this clone, and base qualities are not available. The V and J segments used are TRBV6-1 and TRBJ2-7, with the D gene call left open. The TCR comes from a man between 18 and 29 years old who received the YFV17D yellow fever vaccine. Here the sequenced sample was CD4+ T cells sorted from PBMCs, taken on the day of the first yellow fever vaccination. The DNA sequence is as follows: TGTGCCAGCAGCCGAACCTCCGGCTACGAGCAGTACTTC. It codes for CASSRTSGYEQYF.